This TCR beta chain emerged from a study of blood T cells in healthy people across ages. Regarding the study as a whole: A strong correlation between TCR beta diversity and naive T cell percentage was seen.

Through a sample-barcoded 5' primer and a J-beta primer mix, a second PCR was run for 7 to 11 cycles. Template switching added a 12-random-nucleotide identifier to every cDNA molecule. TCRdb recomputed calls from the 5' RACE reads with MiXCR, one row per CDR3 protein. In the table there are 1.5 million to 2 million distinct CDR3 sequences, approximately 28% of which are singletons. Ranging in age from roughly 6 to 100, the donors were healthy Caucasian individuals from Russia. Trimming stripped 4 bases from V and 13 bases from J, with 23 bases between. The CDR3 is 15 residues long. Germline V lookup: CDR1 SGHTA, CDR2 FQGNSA. Concerning this clonotype: Its antigen is unknown.

The chain couples TRBV7-2 to TRBJ2-1; D is perhaps TRBD1 (6 bases). The sample consisted of blood. The sequence was collected from a woman younger than 45 in good health. CDR3: CASSSSGAPGETQFF. The CDR3 nucleotides are TGTGCCAGCAGCTCCTCCGGGGCGCCAGGGGAGACCCAGTTCTTC.